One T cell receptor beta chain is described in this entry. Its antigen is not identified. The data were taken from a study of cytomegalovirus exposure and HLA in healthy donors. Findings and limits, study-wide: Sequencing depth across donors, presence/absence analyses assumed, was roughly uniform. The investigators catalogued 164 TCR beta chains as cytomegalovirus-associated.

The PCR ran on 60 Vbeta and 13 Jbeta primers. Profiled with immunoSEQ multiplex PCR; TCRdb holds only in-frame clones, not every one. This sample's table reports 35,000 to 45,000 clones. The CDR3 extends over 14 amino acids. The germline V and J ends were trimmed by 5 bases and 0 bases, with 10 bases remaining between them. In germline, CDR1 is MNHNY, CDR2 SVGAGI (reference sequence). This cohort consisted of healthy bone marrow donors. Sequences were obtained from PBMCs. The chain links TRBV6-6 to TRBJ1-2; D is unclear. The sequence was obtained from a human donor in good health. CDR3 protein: CASSVQVANYGYTF. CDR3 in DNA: TGTGCCAGCAGTGTTCAGGTCGCTAACTATGGCTACACCTTC.